Only a few counts were recorded for the clone carrying this T cell receptor (beta chain). Its matching antigen is unknown. This specimen comes from a study of shared clonotypes between healthy human individuals. For the study at large: Samples came from a couple of female and a few male donors aged 18 to 49. General study findings and limits: Shared clonotypes: roughly 4.5% naive CD4, roughly 3.8% naive CD8, less than 2.5% memory CD4, around 0.4% memory CD8.

Naivety among CD8 cells was defined by CD45RO negativity and positive CCR7 selection, thereby excluding terminally differentiated effector memory CD45RA+ cells. Those who donated, Caucasian adults without exception, all lived in Nashville, Tennessee. V was pared by 4 bases and J by 5 bases, with 7 bases of the junction left unmatched. The CDR3 loop spans 17 amino acids. CDR1 is LNHDA, CDR2 SQIVND, per germline (reference sequence). Profiled with immunoSEQ multiplex PCR; TCRdb holds only in-frame clones, not every one. The sample comprises 1.5 million to 2.5 million clones, approximately 94% of which are singletons, and 0.95% to 1.5% rests with the top ten.

The TCR comes from a man aged 18 to 35 in good health. Sequencing was done on a sample of naive CD8+ T cells sorted from blood. The V call is TRBV19, the J call TRBJ2-2, with 13 bases lining up with TRBD2. Here the CDR3 reads CASSTHRLAGGTGELFF. CDR3 coding DNA: TGTGCCAGTAGTACCCACCGACTAGCGGGAGGAACCGGGGAGCTGTTTTTT.